This TCR beta chain originates from a study of T cells in Graves' hyperthyroidism and ophthalmopathy. The CDR3 has 17 residues. V shed 5 bases, J shed 5 bases, and the junction held 14 bases outside the gene matches. Germline loops: CDR1 SEHNR, CDR2 FQNEAQ (reference sequence). RNA transcripts yielded amplified TCR beta CDR3 regions. When the TCR CDR3 underwent first-round RT-PCR, the HTBI primer set was used. TCRdb recomputed calls from the multiplex PCR reads with MiXCR, one row per CDR3 protein. The data contain about 420,000 distinct CDR3 sequences, 15% to 18% of them seen just once; the ten biggest clones take up around an eighth. Across 18 months, stable Graves' hyperthyroidism was marked by no progression to ophthalmopathy. Every diagnosis used clinical symptoms, serum thyroxine and TRAb, thyroid ultrasound and orbital computed tomography. As to this clonotype: The target antigen is unknown.

General study points: Appearing also in blood were most of the thyroid clonotypes expanded above 0.001.

Sequencing input: blood. This TCR was sampled from a woman aged 18-35 years with Graves' hyperthyroidism. V is TRBV7-9 and J is TRBJ2-2, with 7 positions matching TRBD1. The DNA of the CDR3 is TGTGCCAGCAGCCTACAGGGGACAAGACGAGGAACCGGGGAGCTGTTTTTT. It is translated as CASSLQGTRRGTGELFF.